A single sample gave rise to the 27 T cell receptor beta chains below, sequenced in a study of cytomegalovirus exposure and HLA in healthy donors. Amplification used 60 Vbeta primers and 13 Jbeta primers. Profiled with immunoSEQ multiplex PCR; TCRdb holds only in-frame clones, not every one. The sample yields approximately 280,000 clones, about 87% seen once. The sample comprised PBMCs. The receptors were gathered from a woman under 30 in good health and CMV-seronegative.

The chain has TRBV6-1 and TRBJ1-3, with a possible D match to TRBD1 (5 bases). The CDR3 is made up of 14 amino acids. Deletions cut 5 bases from V and 1 base from J, with 9 bases between. Germline assignment: CDR1 MNHNS and CDR2 SASEGT. CDR3 amino acids: CASSSGGSGNTIYF. The CDR3 nucleotides read TGTGCCAGCAGTTCGGGGGGGTCTGGAAACACCATATATTTT.

The chain employs TRBV6-5 and TRBJ2-7, with TRBD1 matching over 8 bases. J was trimmed by 3 bases and V by 2 bases; bases with no gene match: 9. Germline lookup yields CDR1 MNHEY and CDR2 SVGAGI. The CDR3 has 16 residues. CDR3 in DNA: TGTGCCAGCAGTTACACTAGTGGGGGACAGGACTACGAGCAGTACTTC. It codes for CASSYTSGGQDYEQYF.

The chain carries TRBV7-2 and TRBJ2-7; a possible D gene is TRBD1 (5 bases). This CDR3 has 15 amino acids. Germline CDR1 SGHTA, CDR2 FQGNSA. The V gene lost 4 bases and the J gene lost 2 bases, with 15 bases spanning the gap. The DNA of the CDR3 is TGTGCCAGCAGCTCTTCCAGAGCAGGGACCTACGAGCAGTACTTC. Its translation: CASSSSRAGTYEQYF. Together with reference TRBV7-2 and TRBJ2-7, the CDR3 gives the full variable domain: GAGVSQSPSNKVTEKGKDVELRCDPISGHTALYWYRQSLGQGLEFLIYFQGNSAPDKSGLPSDRFSAERTGGSVSTLTIQRTQQEDSAVYLCASSSSRAGTYEQYFGPGTRLTVT.

The V call is TRBV6-1, the J call TRBJ2-7, with 8 bases that match TRBD2. The CDR3 is made up of 15 amino acids. Germline trimming cut 6 bases from V and 2 bases from J; bases unmatched to any gene: 9. CDR1 and CDR2 from the germline V gene are MNHNS and SASEGT. The CDR3: CASRLLGLGPYEQYF. In nucleotides, the CDR3 is TGTGCCAGCAGATTACTGGGACTAGGCCCCTACGAGCAGTACTTC.

The chain couples TRBV7-9 to TRBJ2-2; TRBD1 matches at 7 bases. The J segment lost 6 bases and the V segment lost 1 base, leaving 2 bases of the junction unmatched. The germline V gene encodes CDR1 SEHNR and CDR2 FQNEAQ (reference sequence). This CDR3 contains 14 residues. The CDR3 loop reads CASSLDRGAGELFF. CDR3 nucleotides: TGTGCCAGCAGCTTAGACAGGGGCGCCGGGGAGCTGTTTTTT. The entire variable domain, with the rest obtained from reference TRBV7-9 and TRBJ2-2, is as follows: DTGVSQNPRHKITKRGQNVTFRCDPISEHNRLYWYRQTLGQGPEFLTYFQNEAQLEKSRLLSDRFSAERPKGSFSTLEIQRTEQGDSAMYLCASSLDRGAGELFFGEGSRLTVL.

The chain carries TRBV5-5 and TRBJ1-3; no definite D call. V was clipped by 0 bases and J by 4 bases, with 8 bases between them. Germline lookup yields CDR1 SGHKS and CDR2 YYEKEE (reference sequence). The CDR3 runs to 14 residues. The CDR3 nucleotides are TGTGCCAGCAGCTTGGGCTCAGGCGGAAACACCATATATTTT. Encoded protein: CASSLGSGGNTIYF.

The chain couples TRBV6-6 to TRBJ1-6, with D possibly being TRBD1 (6 bases). V lost 6 bases and J 8 bases, leaving 17 bases between the germline ends. The CDR3 spans 15 residues. Germline V lookup: CDR1 MNHNY, CDR2 SVGAGI (reference sequence). CDR3 protein: CASSPTRGGDSPLHF. Written as DNA, the CDR3 is TGTGCCAGCAGCCCCACCAGGGGCGGTGATTCACCCCTCCACTTT.

The V and J genes are TRBV27 and TRBJ2-3; D is ambiguous. V lost 7 bases and J 0 bases, leaving 11 bases between the germline ends. CDR3 size: 14 residues. The germline CDR1 and CDR2 sequences are MNHEY and SMNVEV (reference sequence). DNA of the CDR3: TGTGCCAGCATCGGGTGGCGGAGCACAGATACGCAGTATTTT. Amino acids: CASIGWRSTDTQYF.

The rearrangement joins TRBV6-6 to TRBJ1-5; 7 bases agree with TRBD1. Germline V gene data show CDR1 as MNHNY and CDR2 as SVGAGI (reference sequence). The CDR3 totals 14 residues. With 6 bases clipped from V and 10 bases from J, the junction kept 12 bases outside the gene matches. The CDR3 is CASRGTGVQGPQHF. In DNA form, the CDR3 reads TGTGCCAGCAGGGGTACAGGGGTGCAGGGACCCCAGCATTTT.

This rearrangement joins TRBV5-6 to TRBJ1-5; D possibly corresponds to TRBD1 (6 bases). Trimming stripped 0 bases from V and 5 bases from J, with 9 bases between. This CDR3 contains 14 residues. Germline V gives CDR1 SGHDT, CDR2 YYEEEE. The CDR3 loop reads CASSLVGGDQPQHF. The CDR3 DNA reads TGTGCCAGCAGCTTGGTAGGGGGAGATCAGCCCCAGCATTTT.

The chain uses TRBV7-2 and TRBJ2-7; D might be TRBD2 (6 bases). The CDR3 loop spans 15 amino acids. The germline V gene encodes CDR1 SGHTA and CDR2 FQGNSA. With 5 bases removed from V and 6 bases from J, the gap between germline ends came to 20 bases. In DNA, the CDR3 is TGTGCCAGCAGCCCTCTTTACTCGGGGGTTGTCGAGCAGTACTTC. Protein product: CASSPLYSGVVEQYF.

The chain is built from TRBV7-9 and TRBJ1-5, with 11 bases lining up with TRBD1. The CDR3 is 16 amino acids. V lost 5 bases to trimming and J lost 2 bases; unmatched junction nucleotides: 5. Germline values: CDR1 SEHNR, CDR2 FQNEAQ (reference sequence). The CDR3 here is CASSQDRGLGNQPQHF. The CDR3, as DNA: TGTGCCAGCAGCCAGGACAGGGGGCTCGGCAATCAGCCCCAGCATTTT.

This clone was recorded only once. The chain carries TRBV6-6 and TRBJ2-7, with 7 bases fitting TRBD1. V was clipped by 6 bases and J by 2 bases; unmatched bases: 7. CDR1 and CDR2 (germline): MNHNY, SVGAGI (reference sequence). The CDR3 is 14 residues long. This chain's CDR3 is CASRRGTVAYEQYF. The CDR3 region has the DNA TGTGCCAGCAGAAGAGGGACAGTGGCCTACGAGCAGTACTTC.

This clone was recorded a few times. The genes are TRBV7-9 and TRBJ1-1, with D possibly TRBD1 on 6 matching bases. Germline CDR1 reads SEHNR; CDR2 reads FQNEAQ (reference sequence). Trimming pared 6 bases from V and 1 base from J, leaving 15 bases between. The CDR3 is made up of 15 amino acids. The CDR3 spells CASRGQGRENTEAFF. CDR3 DNA: TGTGCCAGCAGGGGGCAGGGGAGGGAGAACACTGAAGCTTTCTTT.

The chain links TRBV5-4 to TRBJ2-5, with D tentatively TRBD2 (6 bases). The CDR3 spans 15 residues. V lost 3 bases to trimming and J lost 3 bases, with 15 bases between them. Germline-derived CDR1 and CDR2 are SGHNT and YYREEE (reference sequence). As DNA, the CDR3 is TGTGCCAGCAGCTACCTAGGACTAAAGGAAGAGACCCAGTACTTC. Translated: CASSYLGLKEETQYF.

V gene TRBV18 combines with J gene TRBJ1-2; 7 bases match TRBD1. The germline gives CDR1 KGHSH, CDR2 LQKENI. This CDR3 has 13 residues. The trim removed 2 bases at V and 6 bases at J, leaving 3 bases unmatched. CDR3 sequence (DNA): TGTGCCAGCTCACCAGAGACAGGGAATGGCTACACCTTC. It codes for CASSPETGNGYTF.

The chain recombines TRBV20-1 with TRBJ2-7; D may be TRBD1 (6 bases). V was cut by 2 bases and J by 7 bases, with 9 bases left in between. Germline CDR1 DFQATT, CDR2 SNEGSKA (reference sequence). The CDR3 has 11 residues. CDR3 DNA sequence: TGCAGTGCTAGATTACAGGGAGAGCAGTACTTC. This codes for CSARLQGEQYF.

The chain links TRBV10-3 to TRBJ1-1; 9 bases match TRBD1. The CDR3 sequence is 15 residues long. The germline V gene has CDR1 ENHRY and CDR2 SYGVKD. The trim removed 3 bases at V and 1 base at J, leaving 3 bases unmatched. The CDR3 sequence is CAISEPTGGNTEAFF. The CDR3 DNA reads as TGTGCCATCAGTGAACCGACAGGGGGGAACACTGAAGCTTTCTTT.

V gene TRBV29-1 combines with J gene TRBJ1-4, with D unclear. The V and J ends lost 4 bases and 4 bases respectively, with 7 bases between them. Germline loops: CDR1 SQVTM, CDR2 ANQGSEA. The CDR3 contains 12 residues. The CDR3 here is CSVVAFNEKLFF. In DNA form, the CDR3 reads TGCAGCGTTGTGGCCTTTAATGAAAAACTGTTTTTT.

This clone came up once. The genes are TRBV6-5 and TRBJ1-1; D is possibly TRBD1 (6 bases). The length of the CDR3 is 14 residues. Germline V CDR1 and CDR2: MNHEY, SVGAGI. Trimming left V 6 bases short and J 6 bases short, with 17 bases between. CDR3 bases: TGTGCCAGCAGGAGGGGGTATAGGATGGCTGAAGCTTTCTTT. Translating it yields CASRRGYRMAEAFF.

This clone showed up just a few times. V and J are TRBV6-5 and TRBJ1-1; D remains unclear. Germline lookup yields CDR1 MNHEY and CDR2 SVGAGI. This CDR3 has 13 amino acids. The V and J ends lost 2 bases and 7 bases respectively, with 11 bases between them. The CDR3 spells CASSYSREGEAFF. The CDR3 bases are TGTGCCAGCAGTTACAGCCGGGAGGGTGAAGCTTTCTTT.

The rearrangement links TRBV7-2 to TRBJ2-5; TRBD2 agrees at 13 bases. Germline V gene sequence: CDR1 SGHTA, CDR2 FQGNSA. V lost 4 bases, J lost 6 bases, and 8 bases stayed unmatched. The CDR3 contains 16 residues. In DNA form, the CDR3 reads TGTGCCAGCAGCTGGCGACTAGCGGGGGGTGGGAAGACCCAGTACTTC. This codes for CASSWRLAGGGKTQYF.

The V gene is TRBV11-2, the J gene TRBJ2-1, with D tentatively TRBD2 (5 bases). Trimming took 7 bases from V and 4 from J, leaving 14 bases between them. CDR1 and CDR2 (germline): SGHAT, FQNNGV. The CDR3 is made up of 14 amino acids. The CDR3 loop reads CASKETGSYNEQFF. The CDR3 DNA follows: TGTGCCAGCAAAGAAACGGGATCATACAATGAGCAGTTCTTC.

The gene calls are TRBV5-8 and TRBJ1-2, with TRBD1 as a possible D gene (6 bases). Deletions cut 3 bases from V and 6 bases from J, with 18 bases between. CDR1 is SGHTS, CDR2 YDEGEE, per germline. This CDR3 is 15 amino acids long. The CDR3 DNA follows: TGTGCCAGCAGCTACTATGCGAGGGGGACAAATGGCTACACCTTC. Amino acid sequence: CASSYYARGTNGYTF.

The J gene is TRBJ2-7, the V gene TRBV27; D is perhaps TRBD1 (6 bases). V was cut by 6 bases and J by 1 base, with 19 bases left in between. Germline V gene data show CDR1 as MNHEY and CDR2 as SMNVEV (reference sequence). This CDR3 is built from 16 residues. CDR3 region: CASSPGQYTPSYEQYF. The CDR3 coding sequence is TGTGCCAGCAGCCCTGGACAGTATACCCCTTCCTACGAGCAGTACTTC.

Only one count was recorded for this clone. V usage is TRBV7-2 and J usage is TRBJ2-7; TRBD1 matches 7 bases. Trimming took 4 bases from V and 3 from J; bases not matched to a gene: 15. The germline V gene has CDR1 SGHTA and CDR2 FQGNSA. This CDR3 comprises 17 residues. Written as DNA, the CDR3 is TGTGCCAGCAGCTCTACCTGGACAGGACCCCCCATCTACGAGCAGTACTTC. This gives the protein CASSSTWTGPPIYEQYF.

In DNA form, the CDR3 reads TGTGCCAGCAGCCCCCGGACAGCACGAATCGGCTCCTATAATTCACCCCTCCACTTT. This codes for CASSPRTARIGSYNSPLHF. J is TRBJ1-6 and V is TRBV7-8; tentatively, D is TRBD1 (6 bases). The CDR3 loop spans 19 amino acids. Trimming stripped 5 bases from V and 0 bases from J, with 20 bases between. Germline CDR1 SGHVS, CDR2 FQNEAQ. The entire variable domain, with the rest obtained from reference TRBV7-8 and TRBJ1-6, is as follows: GAGVSQSPRYKVAKRGQDVALRCDPISGHVSLFWYQQALGQGPEFLTYFQNEAQLDKSGLPSDRFFAERPEGSVSTLKIQRTQQEDSAVYLCASSPRTARIGSYNSPLHFGNGTRLTVT.